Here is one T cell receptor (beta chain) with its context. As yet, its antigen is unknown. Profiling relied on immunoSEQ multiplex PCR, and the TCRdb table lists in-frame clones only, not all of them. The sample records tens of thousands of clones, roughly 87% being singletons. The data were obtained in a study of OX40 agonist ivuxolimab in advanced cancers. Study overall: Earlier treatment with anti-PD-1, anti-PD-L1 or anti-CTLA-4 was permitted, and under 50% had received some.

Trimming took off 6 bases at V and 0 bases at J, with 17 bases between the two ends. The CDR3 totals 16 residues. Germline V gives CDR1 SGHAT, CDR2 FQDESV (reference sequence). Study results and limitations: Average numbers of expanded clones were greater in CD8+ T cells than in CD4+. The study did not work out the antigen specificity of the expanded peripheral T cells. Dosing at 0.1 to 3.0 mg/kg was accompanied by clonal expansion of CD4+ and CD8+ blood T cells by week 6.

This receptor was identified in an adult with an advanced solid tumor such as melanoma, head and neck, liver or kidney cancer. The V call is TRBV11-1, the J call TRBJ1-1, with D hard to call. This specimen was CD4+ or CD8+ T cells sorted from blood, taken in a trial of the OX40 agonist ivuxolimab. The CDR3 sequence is CASRHIGVTVNTEAFF. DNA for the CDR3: TGTGCCAGCAGACACATTGGGGTCACGGTGAACACTGAAGCTTTCTTT.